This T cell receptor beta chain was profiled in a study of beta chain features in type 1 diabetes. The study's findings and limits: TCRB CDR3s from Type 1 diabetes patients were moderately but significantly shorter in all four CD4+ subsets.

Every isolated RNA sample was fully reverse transcribed, so sequencing captured expressed TCRB transcripts. Repertoires were generated with immunoSEQ multiplex PCR, while TCRdb's copy carries only in-frame clones and drops some. The sample lists approximately 40,000 clones, 50% seen once, with about 0.25% in the top ten. This clone ranks as medium-sized. Its antigen is as yet unknown. CDR1 and CDR2 from the germline V gene are KGHSH and LQKENI. V lost 1 base and J lost 7; bases outside the gene matches: 10. The CDR3 covers 17 residues. The TCR originated in a woman younger than 45 in good health. Specimen: stem cell memory CD4+ T cells from blood. The chain uses TRBV18 and TRBJ2-1; TRBD2 matches at 10 bases. The CDR3: CASSPRPSGSGWNEQFF. The DNA of the CDR3 is TGTGCCAGCTCACCACGGCCTAGCGGGAGCGGCTGGAATGAGCAGTTCTTC.